This T cell receptor beta chain appears in the sequencing data of a study of cytomegalovirus exposure and HLA in healthy donors. Whole-study context: T cells numbering about 179 million yielded 90 million to 140 million unique TCR beta sequences in an earlier analysis. For the roughly 400 genotyped donors, more than 80% fell within the Caucasian-associated ancestry cluster.

This PCR relied on a set of 60 Vbeta primers and 13 Jbeta primers. Clones were read by immunoSEQ multiplex PCR, and TCRdb kept only the in-frame ones, dropping some. The repertoire holds 85,000 to 100,000 clones, with roughly 80% as singletons. Study-wide results and caveats: In a later analysis, 17,000 or so TCR beta sequences were associated with HLA alleles at 0.05 false discovery rate. Most observed TCR sequences were rare, whereas some public TCRs were detected in many donors.

Worth noting for this clone: Its antigen is as yet unknown.

Trimming left V 3 bases short and J 11 bases short, with 32 bases between. CDR1 is LGHNT and CDR2 is FRNRAP in the germline V gene. The CDR3 loop spans 19 amino acids. The TCR originated in a man in his sixties in good health and CMV-seropositive. The chain combines TRBV12-5 with TRBJ2-4, with D possibly TRBD2 on 6 matching bases. The sample comprised PBMCs. The chain's CDR3 is CASGFVSGVLGGSKTFQYF. For the CDR3, the DNA is TGTGCTAGTGGTTTCGTTTCTGGGGTACTGGGGGGTTCAAAAACATTTCAGTACTTC.